This is a list of T cell receptor beta chains from one sample in a study of sequential checkpoint blockade in melanoma. Assay: immunoSEQ multiplex PCR; the TCRdb copy retains only in-frame clones and omits some. The sample holds fewer than 15,000 clones, under 80% seen once. The sample was CD8+ T cells sorted from blood (inferred from file names), taken from a patient given nivolumab and ipilimumab in sequence. The source is a human donor with melanoma. Each CDR3 is given with its conserved first and last residue. Each record gives: J gene, V gene, D gene, clone size, CDR3 DNA, CDR3 protein. D genes are given only for firm matches. Some rows have no size entry. The others give once, few or many, or a class for an expanded clone.

J: TRBJ2-2; V: TRBV18; D: TRBD1; size: NA; DNA: TGTGCCAGCTCACCACCCGGGACAGGGCTTTGGAGCGGGGAGCTGTTTTTT; CDR3: CASSPPGTGLWSGELFF
J: TRBJ1-1; V: TRBV19; D: TRBD1; size: NA; DNA: TGTGCCAGTAGTATAGATAGAGGACAGGTGAACACTGAAGCTTTCTTT; CDR3: CASSIDRGQVNTEAFF
J: TRBJ1-2; V: TRBV19; D: TRBD1; size: NA; DNA: TGTGCCAGTAGTGCTCGGACAGGTGCATATGGCTACACCTTC; CDR3: CASSARTGAYGYTF
J: TRBJ2-2; V: TRBV7-8; D: NA; size: NA; DNA: TGTGCCAGCAGTGACAAGAGGTTGGGAGGCGTCGACACCGGGGAGCTGTTTTTT; CDR3: CASSDKRLGGVDTGELFF
J: TRBJ2-3; V: TRBV6-4; D: NA; size: few; DNA: TGTGCCAGCAGTGCGGGAGTAGGGGAGGATACGCAGTATTTT; CDR3: CASSAGVGEDTQYF
J: TRBJ2-7; V: TRBV11-3; D: TRBD1; size: NA; DNA: TGTGCCAGCACCCCTAGGGGGCGGAACTCCTACGAGCAGTACTTC; CDR3: CASTPRGRNSYEQYF
J: TRBJ1-5; V: TRBV9; D: TRBD1; size: NA; DNA: TGTGCCAGCAGCGCCGGACAGGGTGGCAATCAGCCCCAGCATTTT; CDR3: CASSAGQGGNQPQHF
J: TRBJ2-1; V: TRBV10-3; D: TRBD2; size: NA; DNA: TGTGCCATCAGTGGTTCGGGACTAGCGATGAACAATGAGCAGTTCTTC; CDR3: CAISGSGLAMNNEQFF
J: TRBJ1-5; V: TRBV28; D: NA; size: NA; DNA: TGTGCCAGCAGTTACACGGCAGGGCAGCCCCAGCATTTT; CDR3: CASSYTAGQPQHF
J: TRBJ1-1; V: TRBV29-1; D: NA; size: NA; DNA: TGCAGCGTTGAAGGACAGTTTGAAGCTTTCTTT; CDR3: CSVEGQFEAFF
J: TRBJ2-1; V: TRBV4-2; D: NA; size: few; DNA: TGTGCCAGCAGCCAAGGGCGGGCCTCCTACAATGAGCAGTTCTTC; CDR3: CASSQGRASYNEQFF
J: TRBJ2-7; V: TRBV2; D: TRBD2; size: NA; DNA: TGTGCCAGCAGGGGGGAGGGGATCACTCAACCCGAGCAGTACTTC; CDR3: CASRGEGITQPEQYF
J: TRBJ1-3; V: TRBV18; D: NA; size: NA; DNA: TGTGCCAGCTCACGATTCGGGGGGACTCAATCTGGAAACACCATATATTTT; CDR3: CASSRFGGTQSGNTIYF
J: TRBJ2-7; V: TRBV19; D: NA; size: few; DNA: TGTGCCAGTAGTTCTGCGACAGGTACCTACGAGCAGTACTTC; CDR3: CASSSATGTYEQYF